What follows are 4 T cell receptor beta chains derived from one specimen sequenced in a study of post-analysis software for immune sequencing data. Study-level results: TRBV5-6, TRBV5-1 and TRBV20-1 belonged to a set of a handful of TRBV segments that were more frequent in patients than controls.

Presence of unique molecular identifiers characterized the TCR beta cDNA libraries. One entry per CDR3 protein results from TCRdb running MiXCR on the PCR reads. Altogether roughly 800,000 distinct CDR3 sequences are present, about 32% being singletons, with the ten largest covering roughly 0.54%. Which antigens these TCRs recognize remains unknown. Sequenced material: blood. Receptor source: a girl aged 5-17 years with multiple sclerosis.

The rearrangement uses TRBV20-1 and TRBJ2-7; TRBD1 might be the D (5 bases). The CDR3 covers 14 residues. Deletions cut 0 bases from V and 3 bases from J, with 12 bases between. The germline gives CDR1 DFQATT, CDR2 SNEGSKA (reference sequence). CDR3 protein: CSARDPLGDYEQYF. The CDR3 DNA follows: TGCAGTGCTAGAGATCCCTTAGGGGACTACGAGCAGTACTTC.

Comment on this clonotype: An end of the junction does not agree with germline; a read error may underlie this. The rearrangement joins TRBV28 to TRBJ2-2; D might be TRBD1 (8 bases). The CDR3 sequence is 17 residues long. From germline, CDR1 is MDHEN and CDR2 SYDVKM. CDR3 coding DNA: TGTGCCAGCACTCGACAGGGGCTAGCGGCGAACACCGGGGAGCGGTTTTTT. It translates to CASTRQGLAANTGERFF.

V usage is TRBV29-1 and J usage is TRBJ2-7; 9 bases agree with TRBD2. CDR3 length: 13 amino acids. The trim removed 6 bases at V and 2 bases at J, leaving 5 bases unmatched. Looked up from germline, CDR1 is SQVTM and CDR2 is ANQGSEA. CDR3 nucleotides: TGCAGCGTATTTAGCGGGAGCCCCTACGAGCAGTACTTC. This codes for CSVFSGSPYEQYF.

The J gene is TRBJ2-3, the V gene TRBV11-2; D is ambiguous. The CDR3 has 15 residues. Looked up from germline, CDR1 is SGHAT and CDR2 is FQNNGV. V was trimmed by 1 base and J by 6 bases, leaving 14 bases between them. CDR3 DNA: TGTGCCAGCAGCTTAGTGGTCCGCAGTTTGGATACGCAGTATTTT. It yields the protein CASSLVVRSLDTQYF.